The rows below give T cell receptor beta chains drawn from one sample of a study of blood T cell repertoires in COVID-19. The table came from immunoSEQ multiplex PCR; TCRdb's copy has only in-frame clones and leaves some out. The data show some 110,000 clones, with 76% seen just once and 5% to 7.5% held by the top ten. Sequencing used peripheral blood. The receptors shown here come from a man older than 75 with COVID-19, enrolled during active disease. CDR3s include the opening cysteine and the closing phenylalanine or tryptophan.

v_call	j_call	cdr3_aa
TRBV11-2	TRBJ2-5	CASSLVTQQETQYF
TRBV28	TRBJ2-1	CASSGSGRGNEQFF
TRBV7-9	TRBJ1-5	CASSRENQPQHF
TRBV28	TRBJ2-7	CASSTPGGYEQYF
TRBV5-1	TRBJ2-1	CASSGGREMGEQFF
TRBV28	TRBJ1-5	CASRPPQGAMSQPQHF
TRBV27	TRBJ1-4	CASSPGVSGEKLFF
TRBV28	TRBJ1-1	CASSQWTGGGTEAFF
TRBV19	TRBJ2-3	CASSPTVTDTQYF
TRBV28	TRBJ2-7	CASYSPGNSYEQYF
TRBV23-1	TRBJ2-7	CASSQSNQREGISYEQYF
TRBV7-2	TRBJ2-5	CASSLWRDGEETQYF
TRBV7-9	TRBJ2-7	CASSTTGGAYYEQYF
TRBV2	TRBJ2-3	CASSEAGDTQYF
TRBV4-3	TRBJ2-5	CASSRGTTRGETQYF
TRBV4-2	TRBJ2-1	CASSQAGTGSYNEQFF
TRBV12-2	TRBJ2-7	CASRLRIAGGPNYEQYF
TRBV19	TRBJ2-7	CASSPKREGPLEQYF
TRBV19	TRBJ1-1	CASTSGVRAFF
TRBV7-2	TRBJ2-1	CASSLVNSINEQFF
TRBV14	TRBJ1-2	CASSQAPQINYGYTF
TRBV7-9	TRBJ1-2	CASNRQGTSYTF
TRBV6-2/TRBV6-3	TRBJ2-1	CASSPSGRENEQFF